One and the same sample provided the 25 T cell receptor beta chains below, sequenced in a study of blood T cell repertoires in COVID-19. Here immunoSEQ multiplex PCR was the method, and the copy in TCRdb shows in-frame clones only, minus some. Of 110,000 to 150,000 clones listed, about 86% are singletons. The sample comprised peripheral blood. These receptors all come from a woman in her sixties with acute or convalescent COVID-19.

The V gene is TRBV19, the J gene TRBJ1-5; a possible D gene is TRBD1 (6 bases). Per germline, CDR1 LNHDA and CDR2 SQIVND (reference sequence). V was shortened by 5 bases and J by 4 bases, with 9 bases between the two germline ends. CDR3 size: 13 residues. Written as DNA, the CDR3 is TGTGCCAGTAGTCGTGACAGGAATCAGCCCCAGCATTTT. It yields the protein CASSRDRNQPQHF.

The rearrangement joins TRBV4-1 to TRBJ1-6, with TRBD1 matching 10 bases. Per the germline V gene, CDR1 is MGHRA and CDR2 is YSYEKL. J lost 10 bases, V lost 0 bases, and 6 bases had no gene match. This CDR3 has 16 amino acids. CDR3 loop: CASSQDDRGPDSPLHF. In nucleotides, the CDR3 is TGCGCCAGCAGCCAAGACGACAGGGGGCCGGACTCACCCCTCCACTTT.

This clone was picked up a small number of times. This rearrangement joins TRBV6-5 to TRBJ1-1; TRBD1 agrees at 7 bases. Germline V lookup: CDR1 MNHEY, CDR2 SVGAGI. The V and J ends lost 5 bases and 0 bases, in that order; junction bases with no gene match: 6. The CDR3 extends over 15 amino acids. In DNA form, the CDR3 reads TGTGCCAGCAGTCAGGGGACAGTCATGAACACTGAAGCTTTCTTT. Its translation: CASSQGTVMNTEAFF.

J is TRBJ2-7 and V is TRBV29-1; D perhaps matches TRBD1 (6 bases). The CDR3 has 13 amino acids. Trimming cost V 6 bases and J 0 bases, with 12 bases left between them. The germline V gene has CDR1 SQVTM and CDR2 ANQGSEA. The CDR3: CSVVDRSSYEQYF. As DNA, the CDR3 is TGCAGCGTCGTCGACAGGAGCTCCTACGAGCAGTACTTC.

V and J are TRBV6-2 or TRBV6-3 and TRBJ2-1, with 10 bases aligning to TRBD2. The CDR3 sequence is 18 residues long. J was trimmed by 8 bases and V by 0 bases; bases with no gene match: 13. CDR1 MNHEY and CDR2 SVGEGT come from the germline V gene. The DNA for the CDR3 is TGTGCCAGCAGTTACTCTTCGGACGCTAGCGGGGGATACTATGAGCAGTTCTTC. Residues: CASSYSSDASGGYYEQFF.

This CDR3 reads CASSLAGGRGDTQYF. CDR3 in DNA: TGTGCCAGCAGTCTAGCGGGGGGCCGGGGAGATACGCAGTATTTT. V and J are TRBV27 and TRBJ2-3; TRBD2 agrees at 11 bases. This CDR3 contains 15 residues. The V and J ends lost 5 bases and 5 bases, in that order; junction bases with no gene match: 6. The germline CDR1 and CDR2 sequences are MNHEY and SMNVEV (reference sequence).

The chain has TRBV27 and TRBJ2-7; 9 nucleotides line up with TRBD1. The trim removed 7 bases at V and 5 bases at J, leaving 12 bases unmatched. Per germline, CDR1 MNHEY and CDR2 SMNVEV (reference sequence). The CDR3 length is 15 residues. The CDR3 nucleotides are TGTGCCAGCACCACCGGGACAGGGCGTTTCCACGAGCAGTACTTC. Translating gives CASTTGTGRFHEQYF.

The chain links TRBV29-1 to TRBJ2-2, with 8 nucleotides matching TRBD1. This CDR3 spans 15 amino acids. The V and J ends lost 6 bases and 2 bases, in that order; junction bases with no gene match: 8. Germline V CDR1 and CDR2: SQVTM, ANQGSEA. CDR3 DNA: TGCAGCGTGAGGGGTGGGACAGGAAACACCGGGGAGCTGTTTTTT. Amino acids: CSVRGGTGNTGELFF.

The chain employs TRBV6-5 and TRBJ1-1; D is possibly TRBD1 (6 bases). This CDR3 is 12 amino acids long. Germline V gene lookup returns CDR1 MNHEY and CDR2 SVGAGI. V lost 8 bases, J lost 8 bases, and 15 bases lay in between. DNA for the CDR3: TGTGCCAGCGGGGCCGGGACACTCGAAGCTTTCTTT. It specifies CASGAGTLEAFF.

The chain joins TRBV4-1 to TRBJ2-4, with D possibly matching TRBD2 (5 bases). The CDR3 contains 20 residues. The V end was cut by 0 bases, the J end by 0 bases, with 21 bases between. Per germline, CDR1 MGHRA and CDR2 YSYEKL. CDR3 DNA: TGCGCCAGCAGCCAAGATCGGGAAGAATATAGCCGATTAGCCAAAAACATTCAGTACTTC. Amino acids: CASSQDREEYSRLAKNIQYF.

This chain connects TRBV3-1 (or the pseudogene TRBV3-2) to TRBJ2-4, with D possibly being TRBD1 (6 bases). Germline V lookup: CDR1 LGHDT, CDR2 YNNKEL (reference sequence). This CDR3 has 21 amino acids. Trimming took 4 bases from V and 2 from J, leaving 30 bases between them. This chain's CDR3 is CASSRRTAKKSEQGPKNIQYF. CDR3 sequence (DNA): TGTGCCAGCAGCCGCCGGACGGCTAAGAAGTCGGAACAGGGACCCAAAAACATTCAGTACTTC.

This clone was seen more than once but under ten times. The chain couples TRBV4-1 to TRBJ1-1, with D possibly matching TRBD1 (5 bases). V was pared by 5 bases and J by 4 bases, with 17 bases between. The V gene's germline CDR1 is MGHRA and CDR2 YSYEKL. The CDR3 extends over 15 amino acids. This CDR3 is CASSYDTGGGTEAFF. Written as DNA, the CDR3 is TGCGCCAGCAGCTACGACACCGGGGGGGGCACTGAAGCTTTCTTT.

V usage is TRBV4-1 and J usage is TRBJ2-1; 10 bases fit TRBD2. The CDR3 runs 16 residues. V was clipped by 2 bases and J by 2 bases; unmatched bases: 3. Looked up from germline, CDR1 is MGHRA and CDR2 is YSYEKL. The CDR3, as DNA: TGCGCCAGCAGCCAATTACTAGCGGGGACCTACAATGAGCAGTTCTTC. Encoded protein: CASSQLLAGTYNEQFF.

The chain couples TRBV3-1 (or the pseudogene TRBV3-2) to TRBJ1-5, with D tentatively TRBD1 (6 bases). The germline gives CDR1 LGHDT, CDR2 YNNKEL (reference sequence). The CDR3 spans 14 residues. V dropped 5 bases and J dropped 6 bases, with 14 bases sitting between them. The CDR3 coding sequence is TGTGCCAGCAGCGCAGGGGCTGGAGGTCAGCCCCAGCATTTT. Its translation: CASSAGAGGQPQHF.

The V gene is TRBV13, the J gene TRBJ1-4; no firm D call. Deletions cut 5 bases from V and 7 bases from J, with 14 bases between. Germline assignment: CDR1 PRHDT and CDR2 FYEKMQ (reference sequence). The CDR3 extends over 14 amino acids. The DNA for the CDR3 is TGTGCCAGCAGCCGGGGAGTCATGGGTGAAAAACTGTTTTTT. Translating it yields CASSRGVMGEKLFF.

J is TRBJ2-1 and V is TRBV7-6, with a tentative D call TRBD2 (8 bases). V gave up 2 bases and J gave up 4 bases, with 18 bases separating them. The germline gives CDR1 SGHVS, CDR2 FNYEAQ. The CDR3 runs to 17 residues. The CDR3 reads CASSLRGPSGGYNEQFF. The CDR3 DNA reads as TGTGCCAGCAGCTTAAGGGGGCCCAGCGGGGGTTACAATGAGCAGTTCTTC.

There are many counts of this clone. CDR3 loop: CASSGLRSGANVLTF. The CDR3 coding sequence is TGTGCCAGCAGCGGACTGCGCTCTGGGGCCAACGTCCTGACTTTC. V is TRBV6-6 and J is TRBJ2-6; possibly TRBD2 for D (5 bases). Germline lookup yields CDR1 MNHNY and CDR2 SVGAGI (reference sequence). The CDR3 is 15 amino acids. V was trimmed by 6 bases and J by 0 bases, leaving 9 bases between them.

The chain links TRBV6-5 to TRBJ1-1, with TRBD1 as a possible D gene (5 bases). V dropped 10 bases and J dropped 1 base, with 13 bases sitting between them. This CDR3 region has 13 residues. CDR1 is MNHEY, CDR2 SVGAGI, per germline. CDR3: CAIGRVGNTEAFF. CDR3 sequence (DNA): TGTGCCATCGGCAGGGTTGGGAACACTGAAGCTTTCTTT.

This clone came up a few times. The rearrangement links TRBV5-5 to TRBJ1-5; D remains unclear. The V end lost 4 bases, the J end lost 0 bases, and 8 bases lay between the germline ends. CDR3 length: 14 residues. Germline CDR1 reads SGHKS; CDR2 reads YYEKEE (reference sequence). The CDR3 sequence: CASSPGSSNQPQHF. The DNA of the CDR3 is TGTGCCAGCAGCCCCGGGTCTAGCAATCAGCCCCAGCATTTT.

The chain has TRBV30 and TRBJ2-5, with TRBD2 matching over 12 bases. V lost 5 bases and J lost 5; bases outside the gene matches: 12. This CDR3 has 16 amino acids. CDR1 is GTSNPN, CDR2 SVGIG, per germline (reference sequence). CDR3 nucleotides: TGTGCCTGGGCCTCCCGGTGGACTAGCGGGGTGGAGACCCAGTACTTC. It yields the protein CAWASRWTSGVETQYF.

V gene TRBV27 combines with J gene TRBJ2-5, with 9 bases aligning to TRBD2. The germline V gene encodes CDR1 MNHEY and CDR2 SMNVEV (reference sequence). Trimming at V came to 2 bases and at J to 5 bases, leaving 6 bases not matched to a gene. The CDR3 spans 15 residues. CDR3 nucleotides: TGTGCCAGCAGTTTAGGCGCGGGGGGGCCGGAGACCCAGTACTTC. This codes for CASSLGAGGPETQYF.

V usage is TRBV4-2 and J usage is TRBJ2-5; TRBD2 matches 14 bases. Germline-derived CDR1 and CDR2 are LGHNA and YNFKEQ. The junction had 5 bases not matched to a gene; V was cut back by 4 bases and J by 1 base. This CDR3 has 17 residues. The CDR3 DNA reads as TGTGCCAGCAGCCCAGGACTAGCGGGGGGCGTCCAAGAGACCCAGTACTTC. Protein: CASSPGLAGGVQETQYF.

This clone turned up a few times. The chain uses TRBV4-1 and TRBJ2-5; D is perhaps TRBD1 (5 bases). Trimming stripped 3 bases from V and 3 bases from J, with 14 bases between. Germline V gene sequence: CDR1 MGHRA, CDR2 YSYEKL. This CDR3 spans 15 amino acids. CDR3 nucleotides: TGCGCCAGCAGCCACCCCCAGGTAGGGGAAGAGACCCAGTACTTC. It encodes CASSHPQVGEETQYF.

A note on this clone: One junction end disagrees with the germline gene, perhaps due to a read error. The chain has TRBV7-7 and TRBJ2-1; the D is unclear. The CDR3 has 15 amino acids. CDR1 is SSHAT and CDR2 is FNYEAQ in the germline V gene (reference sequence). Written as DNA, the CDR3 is TGTGCTAGCAGCTTTGACACGAGCTCCTACAATGAGCAGTTCTTC. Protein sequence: CASSFDTSSYNEQFF.

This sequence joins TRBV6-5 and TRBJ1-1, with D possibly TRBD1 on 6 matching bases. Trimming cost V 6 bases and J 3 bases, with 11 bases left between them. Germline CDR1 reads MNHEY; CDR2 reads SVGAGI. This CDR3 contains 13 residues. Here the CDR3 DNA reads TGTGCCAGCAGACAGGGACGGTACACTGAAGCTTTCTTT. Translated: CASRQGRYTEAFF.